These T cell receptor beta chains were read from a single sample in a study of cytotoxic CD8 clonotypes in ibrutinib-treated CLL. The data were produced by immunoSEQ multiplex PCR, yet TCRdb's version contains in-frame clones alone and is incomplete. Altogether approximately 150,000 clones are present, 70% to 80% being singletons, with the ten largest covering around 30%. The material sequenced was PBMCs, taken after 12 months of ibrutinib treatment. These receptors were collected from a human donor with chronic lymphocytic leukemia. Both conserved end residues are part of each CDR3. A D gene is named only where the DNA matches it firmly. Expanded clones get a size class; other rows say once, few or many, or leave the size out.

J	size	D	V	DNA	CDR3
TRBJ1-5	-	TRBD1	TRBV5-5	TGTGCCAGCAGCATCAGGACAGGGGGCGGTAATCAGCCCCAGCATTTT	CASSIRTGGGNQPQHF
TRBJ1-5	-	-	TRBV5-1	TGCGCCAGCAGCTCAGGACCAAGCGGTCAGCCCCAGCATTTT	CASSSGPSGQPQHF
TRBJ1-1	once	-	TRBV28	TGTGCCAGCAACCCCGGGATCATTGCCACTGAAGCTTTCTTT	CASNPGIIATEAFF
TRBJ2-7	-	-	TRBV27	TGTGCCAGCAGTTTACAGGGGGGAGCGGGCGAGCAGTACTTC	CASSLQGGAGEQYF
TRBJ1-5	once	-	TRBV30	TGTGCCTGGAGTGTAGGTGCGTATAGCAATCAGCCCCAGCATTTT	CAWSVGAYSNQPQHF
TRBJ1-1	-	-	TRBV6-5	TGTGCCAGCAGTTACCCCGGGGTGAACACTGAAGCTTTCTTT	CASSYPGVNTEAFF
TRBJ2-1	few	-	TRBV7-2	TGTGCCAGCAGCTTAGCGACGGGGACCTACAATGAGCAGTTCTTC	CASSLATGTYNEQFF
TRBJ2-2	-	TRBD1	TRBV10-3	TGTGCCACCTCTATTACCGGGACAGTGAACACCGGGGAGCTGTTTTTT	CATSITGTVNTGELFF
TRBJ1-2	-	TRBD1	TRBV11-3	TGTGCCAGCAGCACCCGGGACAGGCCCAACTATGGCTACACCTTC	CASSTRDRPNYGYTF
TRBJ2-7	-	-	TRBV5-6	TGTGCCAGCAGCTTGGTGGGAGTTCCCTCCTACGAGCAGTACTTC	CASSLVGVPSYEQYF
TRBJ1-1	-	TRBD1	TRBV5-4	TGTGCCAGCAGCTTGGAGGGGGCAGGGGTTTGGGGCTCGGTGAACACTGAAGCTTTCTTT	CASSLEGAGVWGSVNTEAFF
TRBJ1-2	-	TRBD1	TRBV10-3	TGTGCCATCATGGACGGACAGGGTATTTTGGGCTACACCTTC	CAIMDGQGILGYTF
TRBJ2-2	-	-	TRBV15	TGTGCCACCACCAAGGGCCTGGAGTCGGTCGGGGAGCTGTTTTTT	CATTKGLESVGELFF
TRBJ2-7	-	TRBD1	TRBV15	TGTGCCACCAGCAGGGCTGGGACAGGGAGCGAGCAGTACTTC	CATSRAGTGSEQYF
TRBJ2-5	-	-	TRBV2	TGTGCCAGCAGTGAAAGCGTTTACGGAGGGGAGACCCAGTACTTC	CASSESVYGGETQYF
TRBJ2-2	-	TRBD2	TRBV6-5	TGTGCCAGCAGACAGACGGGACTAAGCACCGGGGAGCTGTTTTTT	CASRQTGLSTGELFF
TRBJ2-7	few	TRBD1	TRBV30	TGTGCCTGGGAAAGGGACAGCTACGAGCAGTACTTC	CAWERDSYEQYF
TRBJ2-3	-	-	TRBV2	TGTGCCAGCAGTCGAGGAGTACACACAGATACGCAGTATTTT	CASSRGVHTDTQYF
TRBJ2-7	-	TRBD1	TRBV7-2	TGTGCCAGCAGTCAACCCGGACAGGGGCGATCCTACGAGCAGTACTTC	CASSQPGQGRSYEQYF
TRBJ1-1	many	-	TRBV9	TGTGCCAGCAGCGTACGGGGGGCAACTGAAGCTTTCTTT	CASSVRGATEAFF
TRBJ2-2	-	-	TRBV6-4	TGTGCCAGCAGTGATCCGACTCCCCCCACCGGGGAGCTGTTTTTT	CASSDPTPPTGELFF
TRBJ2-2	-	-	TRBV15	TGTGCCACCAGCAGAGATAGGTTAGACAGGTCTCCAACCGGGGAGCTGTTTTTT	CATSRDRLDRSPTGELFF
TRBJ1-1	-	-	TRBV27	TGTGCCGGGGGCGGTATGAACACTGAAGCTTTCTTT	CAGGGMNTEAFF
TRBJ1-1	once	-	TRBV7-2	TGTGCCAGCAGCCTTTCTATGGGGGGGAACACTGAAGCTTTCTTT	CASSLSMGGNTEAFF
TRBJ1-5	-	-	TRBV28	TGTGCCAGCAGACTGGGGGGGGTAGGTCAGCCCCAGCATTTT	CASRLGGVGQPQHF
TRBJ1-5	few	-	TRBV15	TGTGCCACCAGCAGAGATATAGTTCCTAATCAGCCCCAGCATTTT	CATSRDIVPNQPQHF
TRBJ2-7	once	-	TRBV14	TGTGCCAGCAGCCTCGAAGCGGGCCCATTAGACGAGCAGTACTTC	CASSLEAGPLDEQYF
TRBJ2-7	-	TRBD1	TRBV6-6	TGTGCCAGCAGTTACTCGGACAGGGGCTACGAGCAGTACTTC	CASSYSDRGYEQYF
TRBJ1-1	once	-	TRBV27	TGTGCCAGCAGTACTCCCGGGACCCCCTTCAGAAACACTGAAGCTTTCTTT	CASSTPGTPFRNTEAFF
TRBJ1-2	many	-	TRBV4-3	TGCGCCAGCAGCCAACCCTCGGGAGCGGGCTATGGCTACACCTTC	CASSQPSGAGYGYTF
TRBJ2-2	once	TRBD1	TRBV9	TGTGCCAGCAGCCAGGGACAGCGTGTGTCCGGGGAGCTGTTTTTT	CASSQGQRVSGELFF
TRBJ1-2	-	TRBD1	TRBV7-9	TGTGCCAGCAGCTTAAGACAGGGGGCCAACTATGGCTACACCTTC	CASSLRQGANYGYTF
TRBJ2-2	few	TRBD2	TRBV6-1	TGTGCCAGCTTCTCGGGGGGGCATACCGGGGAGCTGTTTTTT	CASFSGGHTGELFF
TRBJ2-3	-	-	TRBV7-9	TGTGCCAGCAGCTTAAGCGGAGGGATGGGCACAGATACGCAGTATTTT	CASSLSGGMGTDTQYF
TRBJ2-5	-	-	TRBV28	TGTGCCAGCAGTTTGGGCCGTCAAGAGACCCAGTACTTC	CASSLGRQETQYF
TRBJ2-1	-	-	TRBV4-1	TGCGCCAGCAGCCAAGGCTGGGGAGGTCAGGATGAGCAGTTCTTC	CASSQGWGGQDEQFF
TRBJ2-5	-	-	TRBV2	TGTGCCAGCAGCCGACAGGTCGAAGAGACCCAGTACTTC	CASSRQVEETQYF
TRBJ1-1	-	-	TRBV30	TGTGCCTGGAGTGTTTCTGGTGAAGCTTTCTTT	CAWSVSGEAFF
TRBJ1-5	-	-	TRBV4-3	TGCGCCAGCAGCCAAGGCCGCACAGGAGATGGTCAGCCCCAGCATTTT	CASSQGRTGDGQPQHF
TRBJ2-5	once	TRBD1	TRBV2	TGTGCCAGCTGGGGACAGGGTGAGACCCAGTACTTC	CASWGQGETQYF
TRBJ2-1	-	TRBD2	TRBV15	TGTGCCACCAGCAGAGGAGCTAGCGGGAGGGTTGAGCAGTTCTTC	CATSRGASGRVEQFF
TRBJ1-3	-	-	TRBV19	TGTGCCAGTAGTCTGGGCAGCCCTGGAAACACCATATATTTT	CASSLGSPGNTIYF
TRBJ2-2	-	-	TRBV5-1	TGCGCCAGCAGCCTGGGGGGTGCGAACACCGGGGAGCTGTTTTTT	CASSLGGANTGELFF
TRBJ2-7	-	TRBD1	TRBV5-8	TGTGCCAGCAGCTTTGCCGGGACAGGGTCCTACGAGCAGTACTTC	CASSFAGTGSYEQYF
TRBJ1-5	few	TRBD1	TRBV28	TGTGCCGGACAGGCGAACAATCAGCCCCAGCATTTT	CAGQANNQPQHF
TRBJ2-7	once	TRBD2	TRBV5-1	TGCGCCAGCAGCTTGGCCGTGGGAGGGCTTGACGAGCAGTACTTC	CASSLAVGGLDEQYF
TRBJ1-5	-	-	TRBV28	TGTGCCAGCAGCTATTTGACAGTTGGAAGCAATCAGCCCCAGCATTTT	CASSYLTVGSNQPQHF
TRBJ2-2	-	-	TRBV6-1	TGTGCCAGCAGTGATTTAACAGGGACGGGCGGGGAGCTGTTTTTT	CASSDLTGTGGELFF
TRBJ1-1	-	TRBD1	TRBV12-5	TGTGCTAGTGGCCAGACAGGGAGGAACACTGAAGCTTTCTTT	CASGQTGRNTEAFF
TRBJ1-2	few	TRBD1	TRBV5-1	TGCGCCAGCAGCCTAGGACAGGGCCAGGGCTACACCTTC	CASSLGQGQGYTF
TRBJ2-1	-	TRBD2	TRBV5-1	TGCGCCAGCAGCTTGTCGGTAGCGGGAGCCAATGAGCAGTTCTTC	CASSLSVAGANEQFF
TRBJ1-2	-	-	TRBV6-4	TGTGCCAGCAGTGACGCGGCCCCAAAAGCTAACTATGGCTACACCTTC	CASSDAAPKANYGYTF
TRBJ1-6	many	TRBD1	TRBV7-2	TGTGCCAGCAGCTCTCGACAGGGTAAAAATTCACCCCTCCACTTT	CASSSRQGKNSPLHF